This T cell receptor beta chain was obtained from a study of early T cells in non-severe SARS-CoV-2 infection. Study-wide results and caveats: Clonotype matching in VDJdb favored anti-spike CD8 responses and did not capture private and CD4 specificities.

Unique molecular identifiers (one per individual cDNA molecule) were attached. A single record per CDR3 protein comes from TCRdb applying MiXCR to the 5' RACE reads. The sample carries some 50,000 distinct CDR3 sequences, 9.1% recorded once. The CDR3 runs 15 residues. In germline, CDR1 is MNHEY, CDR2 SVGEGT. V lost 0 bases and J 1 base, leaving 7 bases between the germline ends. This clonotype has only a few counts. Its matching antigen is unknown. The gene calls are TRBV6-2 or TRBV6-3 and TRBJ2-1; D unclear. The TCR originated in an adult who was a healthcare worker with PCR-confirmed SARS-CoV-2 infection or an uninfected control (not recorded which). Input material: whole blood. The CDR3 protein is CASSYSAGSYNEQFF. In nucleotides, the CDR3 is TGTGCCAGCAGTTACTCGGCAGGATCCTACAATGAGCAGTTCTTC.